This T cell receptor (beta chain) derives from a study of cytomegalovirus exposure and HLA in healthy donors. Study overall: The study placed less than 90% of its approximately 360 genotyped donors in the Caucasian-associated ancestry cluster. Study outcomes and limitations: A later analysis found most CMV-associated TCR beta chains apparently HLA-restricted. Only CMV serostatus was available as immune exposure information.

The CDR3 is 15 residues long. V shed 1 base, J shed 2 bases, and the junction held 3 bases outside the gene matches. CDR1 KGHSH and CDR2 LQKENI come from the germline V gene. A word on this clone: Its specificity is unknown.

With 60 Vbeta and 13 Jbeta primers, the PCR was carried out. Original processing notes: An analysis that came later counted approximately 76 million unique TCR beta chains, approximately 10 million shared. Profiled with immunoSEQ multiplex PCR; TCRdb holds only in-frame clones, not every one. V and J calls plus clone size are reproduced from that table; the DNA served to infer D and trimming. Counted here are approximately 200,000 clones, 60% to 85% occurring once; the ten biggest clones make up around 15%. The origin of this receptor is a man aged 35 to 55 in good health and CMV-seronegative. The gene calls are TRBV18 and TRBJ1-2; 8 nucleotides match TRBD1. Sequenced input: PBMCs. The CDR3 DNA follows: TGTGCCAGCTCACCACGGGGGGACAGGAACTATGGCTACACCTTC. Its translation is CASSPRGDRNYGYTF.